Listed here are 10 T cell receptor beta chains from one sample, sequenced in a study of OX40 agonist ivuxolimab in advanced cancers. Here immunoSEQ multiplex PCR was the method, and the copy in TCRdb shows in-frame clones only, minus some. Here the sample spans some 79,000 clones, approximately 90% being singletons. The specimen comprised CD4+ or CD8+ T cells sorted from blood, sampled in a trial of the OX40 agonist ivuxolimab. Receptors originate from an adult with an advanced solid tumor such as melanoma, head and neck, liver or kidney cancer.

V is TRBV6-5 and J is TRBJ2-7; D remains unclear. The CDR3 runs to 15 residues. CDR1 and CDR2 (germline): MNHEY, SVGAGI. Deletions cut 0 bases from V and 6 bases from J, with 15 bases between. In DNA, the CDR3 is TGTGCCAGCAGTTACTCGGCCCGAGGACGCCTCGAGCAGTACTTC. Residues: CASSYSARGRLEQYF.

The gene calls are TRBV29-1 and TRBJ2-7, with TRBD1 matching 8 bases. From germline, CDR1 is SQVTM and CDR2 ANQGSEA. There are 13 residues in the CDR3. V shed 3 bases and J 7 bases; nucleotides not matched to a gene: 8. The CDR3 sequence: CSVDARGRGEQYF. The CDR3 DNA follows: TGCAGCGTTGACGCCAGGGGGCGCGGGGAGCAGTACTTC.

The chain combines TRBV6-1 with TRBJ2-5; D unclear. Germline V CDR1 and CDR2: MNHNS, SASEGT. Trimming took 7 bases from V and 5 from J, leaving 14 bases between them. The CDR3 is 13 amino acids. The chain's CDR3 is CASTGRWQETQYF. The CDR3 nucleotides are TGTGCCAGCACAGGCAGGTGGCAGGAGACCCAGTACTTC.

The rearrangement links TRBV19 to TRBJ2-1; D unresolved. V was cut by 7 bases and J by 4 bases, with 14 bases left in between. This CDR3 is built from 14 residues. CDR1 and CDR2 (germline): LNHDA, SQIVND (reference sequence). Written as DNA, the CDR3 is TGTGCCAGTAAGTCCGCTAACGCTTACAATGAGCAGTTCTTC. As protein: CASKSANAYNEQFF.

The V gene is TRBV5-4, the J gene TRBJ2-5; TRBD2 matches 7 bases. The length of the CDR3 is 16 residues. J gave up 5 bases and V 0 bases, and 10 bases lay outside the gene matches. The germline CDR1 and CDR2 sequences are SGHNT and YYREEE (reference sequence). Here the CDR3 reads CASSLGGGGPGETQYF. The CDR3 coding sequence is TGTGCCAGCAGCTTGGGCGGGGGAGGGCCGGGGGAGACCCAGTACTTC.

V gene TRBV2 combines with J gene TRBJ2-3; 10 bases align to TRBD2. CDR1 and CDR2 from the germline V gene are SNHLY and FYNNEI. The CDR3 totals 16 residues. The V segment lost 5 bases and the J segment 5 bases; nucleotides outside the gene matches: 10. DNA of the CDR3: TGTGCCAGCAGTTTATCAGGACTAGCGGTACTAGATACGCAGTATTTT. This translates into CASSLSGLAVLDTQYF.

This chain connects TRBV7-9 to TRBJ2-7, with 7 bases that match TRBD2. CDR3 size: 13 residues. Germline CDR1 and CDR2: SEHNR and FQNEAQ (reference sequence). The trim removed 3 bases at V and 6 bases at J, leaving 5 bases unmatched. CDR3: CASSFAGEGEQYF. The DNA of the CDR3 is TGTGCCAGCAGCTTTGCGGGAGAAGGCGAGCAGTACTTC.

A few counts support this clone. In DNA form, the CDR3 reads TGCGCCAGCAGCTTAGCGACAGGGGGCTCAAGTGAAAAACTGTTTTTT. Translation: CASSLATGGSSEKLFF. The rearrangement links TRBV5-1 to TRBJ1-4, with TRBD1 identical over 10 bases. Germline V lookup: CDR1 SGHRS, CDR2 YFSETQ. The CDR3 has 16 amino acids. V gave up 2 bases and J gave up 7 bases; unmatched junction bases: 8.

CDR3 DNA: TGTGCCAGCAGCCAACTAGACAGGGTGGGTACGCAGTATTTT. Encoded protein: CASSQLDRVGTQYF. J is TRBJ2-3 and V is TRBV7-2, with 7 bases matching TRBD1. The ends lost 5 bases at V and 8 bases at J; junction bases unmatched: 10. Germline CDR1 reads SGHTA; CDR2 reads FQGNSA. This CDR3 contains 14 residues.

The V gene is TRBV9, the J gene TRBJ2-7, with D perhaps being TRBD1 or TRBD2 (5 bases each). V was pared by 2 bases and J by 2 bases, with 11 bases between. This CDR3 comprises 14 residues. Germline V CDR1 and CDR2: SGDLS, YYNGEE. The CDR3 DNA follows: TGTGCCAGCAGCGTCCGGGACCTTGCCTACGAGCAGTACTTC. Amino acid sequence: CASSVRDLAYEQYF.